This passage covers 17 T cell receptor beta chains from one sample sequenced in a study of T cells after yellow fever vaccination. Using its own MiXCR run on the 5' RACE reads, TCRdb lists one record per CDR3 protein. This sample carries 230,000 or so distinct CDR3 sequences, approximately 6.7% of them seen once, and the ten largest clones take 0.8% to 1.2%. Material: CD4+ T cells sorted from PBMCs, obtained on the day of the yellow fever booster vaccination. All receptors derive from a man between 25 and 39 years old who received the YFV17D yellow fever vaccine.

This clonotype was counted ten times or more. Germline and junction disagree at one end, which may indicate a read error. The chain links TRBV7-2 to TRBJ2-1; the D gene could be TRBD1 or TRBD2 (6 bases each). CDR1 is SGHTA and CDR2 is FQGNSA in the germline V gene. The CDR3 covers 14 residues. CDR3 DNA: TGTGCCAGCAGCAGAACGTCCGATGGGGGGCCGGAGGTCTTC. It specifies CASSRTSDGGPEVF.

As regards this clonotype: At one end the junction does not follow the germline gene, possibly because of a read error. The gene calls are TRBV12-3 or TRBV12-4 and TRBJ2-5; D remains unclear. This CDR3 is 12 amino acids long. The CDR3 DNA is TGTGCCAGCCGCCAAGGGATGGAGACCAAGTACTTC. This gives the protein CASRQGMETKYF.

This clonotype has a handful of counts. This sequence joins TRBV7-2 and TRBJ2-1; 11 bases are a match to TRBD2. Trimming at V came to 2 bases and at J to 13 bases, leaving 4 bases not matched to a gene. CDR1 and CDR2 from the germline V gene are SGHTA and FQGNSA. CDR3 length equals 13 residues. The CDR3 sequence is CASSLYTSGGQFF. The CDR3 coding sequence is TGTGCCAGCAGCTTATATACTAGCGGGGGACAGTTCTTC.

The chain combines TRBV5-6 with TRBJ2-5, with a weak D call TRBD2 (5 bases). V gave up 7 bases and J gave up 4 bases, with 14 bases separating them. The CDR3 length is 13 residues. Germline V gene lookup returns CDR1 SGHDT and CDR2 YYEEEE. The chain's CDR3 is CASSAERGETQYF. In nucleotides, the CDR3 is TGTGCCAGCTCAGCTGAACGGGGAGAGACCCAGTACTTC.

This clonotype was recorded at least ten times. This chain connects TRBV10-3 to TRBJ2-7, with D perhaps TRBD1 (5 bases). The germline V and J ends were trimmed by 2 bases and 6 bases, with 14 bases remaining between them. This CDR3 region has 14 residues. Per the germline V gene, CDR1 is ENHRY and CDR2 is SYGVKD. The CDR3 region has the DNA TGTGCCATCAGTGAGCGACAGATGGAATCCGAGCAGTACTTC. Its protein is CAISERQMESEQYF.

This clonotype has only a few counts. The J gene is TRBJ1-1, the V gene TRBV2; the D is unclear. Germline lookup yields CDR1 SNHLY and CDR2 FYNNEI. V shed 5 bases and J shed 0 bases, with 10 bases lying between them. The CDR3 runs 14 residues. CDR3 region: CASSLQSMNTEAFF. CDR3 DNA: TGTGCCAGCAGTCTACAGAGCATGAACACTGAAGCTTTCTTT.

The chain is built from TRBV6-2 or TRBV6-3 and TRBJ1-1, with D perhaps matching TRBD1 (5 bases). V was clipped by 5 bases and J by 6 bases, with 19 bases between them. Germline values: CDR1 MNHEY, CDR2 SVGEGT. The CDR3 is 15 amino acids. CDR3 sequence: CASSTPQVYGPEAFF. In nucleotides, the CDR3 is TGTGCCAGCAGTACTCCACAGGTTTATGGGCCTGAAGCTTTCTTT.

V and J are TRBV20-1 and TRBJ2-7; TRBD2 agrees at 7 bases. Germline CDR1 and CDR2: DFQATT and SNEGSKA (reference sequence). V trimming: 3 bases; J trimming: 0 bases; junction bases outside the gene matches: 2. This CDR3 has 13 amino acids. The CDR3 coding sequence is TGCAGTGCTAGCGCTAGCGGCTCCTACGAGCAGTACTTC. Its protein is CSASASGSYEQYF.

For this clonotype: An end of the junction differs from the germline gene, which may be a read error. The chain combines TRBV6-2 or TRBV6-3 with TRBJ1-5; 8 positions match TRBD1. CDR1 is MNHEY and CDR2 is SVGEGT in the germline V gene. The CDR3 consists of 16 residues. CDR3 protein: CASTPGGLGPNLPKHF. In nucleotides, the CDR3 is TGTGCCAGCACTCCAGGGGGCCTTGGACCCAATCTGCCCAAGCATTTT.

The rearrangement links TRBV10-1 to TRBJ2-7, with D tentatively TRBD2 (5 bases). This CDR3 is 12 amino acids long. Trimming removed 2 bases at V and 9 bases at J, with 11 bases between. Germline V gene data show CDR1 as WNHNN and CDR2 as SYGVQD (reference sequence). Written as DNA, the CDR3 is TGCGCCAGCAGTGAGGCGAGCGGAGGGCAGTACTTC. Translated, it gives CASSEASGGQYF.

The chain links TRBV3-1 to TRBJ2-1, with D perhaps matching TRBD1 or TRBD2 (5 bases each). Germline CDR1 LGHDT, CDR2 YNNKEL (reference sequence). V was pared by 2 bases and J by 0 bases, with 14 bases between. This CDR3 contains 17 residues. CDR3 DNA: TGTGCCAGCAGCCAACAATCGGGACGCGGCTCCTACAATGAGCAGTTCTTC. It translates to CASSQQSGRGSYNEQFF.

This clonotype was seen repeatedly, ten times or more. CDR3 loop: CASSLFDRATPQYF. The CDR3 DNA sequence: TGTGCCAGCAGCTTATTTGACAGGGCCACGCCCCAGTACTTC. The J gene is TRBJ2-7, the V gene TRBV7-9; 7 positions agree with TRBD1. Germline V CDR1 and CDR2: SEHNR, FQNEAQ (reference sequence). The CDR3 covers 14 residues. V trimming: 2 bases; J trimming: 10 bases; junction bases outside the gene matches: 11.

Of note for this clonotype: This may come from a read error, since a much larger clone is one base off. The V and J genes are TRBV7-2 and TRBJ2-7; TRBD2 matches at 7 bases. V dropped 1 base and J dropped 4; count of bases not matched to a gene: 4. The length of the CDR3 is 14 residues. Germline V lookup: CDR1 SGHTA, CDR2 FQGNSA. The CDR3 nucleotides read TGTGCCAGCAGCTTAGTGAGCGGGAAGTACGAGCAGTACTTC. This codes for CASSLVSGKYEQYF.

Only a few counts were recorded for this clonotype. V usage is TRBV6-5 and J usage is TRBJ2-4, with TRBD1 identical over 7 bases. The CDR3 totals 14 residues. Germline V gene data show CDR1 as MNHEY and CDR2 as SVGAGI. The V and J ends lost 5 bases and 2 bases, in that order; junction bases with no gene match: 3. CDR3 sequence reads: CASSLGGPKNIQYF. The CDR3 DNA reads as TGTGCCAGCAGTCTAGGGGGCCCCAAAAACATTCAGTACTTC.

This clonotype appeared many times. The CDR3 nucleotides are TGTGCCAGCAGTGCCGGATTGCCCCAGCATTTT. Protein: CASSAGLPQHF. This chain connects TRBV6-1 to TRBJ1-5; D is undetermined. Germline V CDR1 and CDR2: MNHNS, SASEGT. V shed 4 bases and J shed 9 bases, with 7 bases lying between them. CDR3 length: 11 amino acids.

This clonotype was counted ten times or more. The V call is TRBV6-5, the J call TRBJ2-1; TRBD1 agrees at 7 bases. V gave up 11 bases and J gave up 8 bases; unmatched junction bases: 9. The CDR3 runs to 12 residues. Germline V gene sequence: CDR1 MNHEY, CDR2 SVGAGI. The CDR3: CARTGADYEQFF. In nucleotides, the CDR3 is TGTGCCCGGACAGGCGCCGATTATGAGCAGTTCTTC.

The CDR3 nucleotides read TGTGCCAGCAGCCAACTAGCGGGAGATACCGGGGAGCTGTTTTTT. Translated: CASSQLAGDTGELFF. The V call is TRBV3-1, the J call TRBJ2-2; 10 nucleotides match TRBD2. The CDR3 totals 15 residues. The V gene end was trimmed by 2 bases and the J gene end by 5 bases; junction bases not matched to a gene: 2. CDR1 and CDR2 from the germline V gene are LGHDT and YNNKEL (reference sequence).